Only a few counts were recorded for the clone carrying this T cell receptor (beta chain). This CDR3 is 15 amino acids long. Losses at the gene ends were 4 bases for V and 3 bases for J; bases not matched to a gene: 7. Germline V lookup: CDR1 SGDLS, CDR2 YYNGEE. These data belong to a study of T cell changes during pregnancy in multiple sclerosis. The data were produced by immunoSEQ multiplex PCR, yet TCRdb's version contains in-frame clones alone and is incomplete. In the table there are 45,000 or so clones, around 90% of which are singletons. The rearrangement joins TRBV9 to TRBJ2-3; TRBD2 matches 8 bases. The sequenced sample was PBMCs (not recorded whether the cells were cultured). The source of this sequence is a female donor with multiple sclerosis, enrolled in a pregnancy study. The DNA for the CDR3 is TGTGCCAGCAGCCCCGGGGCTAGCGGGACAGATACGCAGTATTTT. It encodes CASSPGASGTDTQYF.